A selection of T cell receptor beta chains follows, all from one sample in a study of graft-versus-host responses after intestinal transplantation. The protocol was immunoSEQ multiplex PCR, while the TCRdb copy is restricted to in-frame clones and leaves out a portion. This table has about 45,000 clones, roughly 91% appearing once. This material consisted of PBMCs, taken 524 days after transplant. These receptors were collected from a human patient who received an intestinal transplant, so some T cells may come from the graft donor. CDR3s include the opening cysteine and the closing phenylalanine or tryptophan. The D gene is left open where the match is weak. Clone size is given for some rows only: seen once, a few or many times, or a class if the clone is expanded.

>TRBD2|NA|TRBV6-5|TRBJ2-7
CASSYRGAGALYEQYF
TGTGCCAGCAGTTACCGGGGAGCGGGAGCCCTCTACGAGCAGTACTTC
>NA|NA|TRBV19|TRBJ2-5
CASSIDLRVQETQYF
TGTGCCAGTAGTATAGATTTACGGGTTCAAGAGACCCAGTACTTC
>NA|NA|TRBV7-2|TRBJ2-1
CASSLDGGRNYNEQFF
TGTGCCAGCAGCTTAGATGGTGGGAGGAACTACAATGAGCAGTTCTTC
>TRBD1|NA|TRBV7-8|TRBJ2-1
CASSPRDSYNEQFF
TGTGCCAGCAGCCCGAGGGACAGTTACAATGAGCAGTTCTTC
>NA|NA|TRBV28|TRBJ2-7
CASRREHLYEQYF
TGTGCCAGCAGGAGAGAACACCTCTACGAGCAGTACTTC
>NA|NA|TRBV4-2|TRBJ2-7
CASSQGNEQYF
TGTGCCAGCAGCCAAGGGAACGAGCAGTACTTC
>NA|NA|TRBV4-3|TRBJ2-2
CASSQDRLNTGELFF
TGCGCCAGCAGCCAAGACAGGCTGAACACCGGGGAGCTGTTTTTT
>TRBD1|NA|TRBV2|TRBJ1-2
CATNRDRAYYGYTF
TGTGCCACCAACAGGGACAGGGCTTACTATGGCTACACCTTC
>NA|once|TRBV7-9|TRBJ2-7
CASSFATYEQYF
TGTGCCAGCAGCTTCGCAACCTACGAGCAGTACTTC
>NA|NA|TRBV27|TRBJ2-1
CASSTGNYNEQFF
TGTGCCAGCAGTACCGGGAATTACAATGAGCAGTTCTTC
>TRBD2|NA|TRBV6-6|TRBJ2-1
CASSSTGTSGRHEQFF
TGTGCCAGCAGTTCCACCGGGACTAGCGGGAGACATGAGCAGTTCTTC
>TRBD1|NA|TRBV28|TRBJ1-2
CASSSPLGQAVPNYGYTF
TGTGCCAGCAGTAGCCCATTAGGACAGGCGGTTCCTAACTATGGCTACACCTTC
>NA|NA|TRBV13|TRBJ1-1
CASTSQGPSNTEAFF
TGTGCCAGCACCTCGCAGGGGCCTTCGAACACTGAAGCTTTCTTT
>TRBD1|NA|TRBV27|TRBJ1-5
CASSLRQGGNQPQHF
TGTGCCAGCAGTTTACGACAGGGCGGGAATCAGCCCCAGCATTTT
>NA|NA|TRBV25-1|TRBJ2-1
CASSEIAERGEQFF
TGTGCCAGCAGTGAGATAGCGGAACGGGGTGAGCAGTTCTTC
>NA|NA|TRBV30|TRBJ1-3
CAWSVRDGRASGNTIYF
TGTGCCTGGAGTGTACGGGATGGAAGAGCCTCTGGAAACACCATATATTTT
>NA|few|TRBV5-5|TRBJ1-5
CASSLAAGSQPQHF
TGTGCCAGCAGCTTGGCAGCAGGGAGTCAGCCCCAGCATTTT
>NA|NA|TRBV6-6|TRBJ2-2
CASSYDPKKNTGELFF
TGTGCCAGCAGTTACGATCCCAAAAAGAACACCGGGGAGCTGTTTTTT
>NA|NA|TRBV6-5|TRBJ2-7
CASSELPSSYEQYF
TGTGCCAGCAGCGAGCTTCCGAGCTCCTACGAGCAGTACTTC
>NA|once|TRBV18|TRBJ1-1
CASSLTGTQNTEAFF
TGTGCCAGCTCTCTAACCGGGACTCAGAACACTGAAGCTTTCTTT
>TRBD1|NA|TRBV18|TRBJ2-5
CASSPPKGTGYQETQYF
TGTGCCAGCTCACCACCAAAAGGGACAGGGTACCAAGAGACCCAGTACTTC
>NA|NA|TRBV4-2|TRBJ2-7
CASSLKGAYEQYF
TGTGCCAGCAGCTTAAAGGGGGCCTACGAGCAGTACTTC
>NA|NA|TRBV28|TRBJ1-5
CASGFDSRWAQHF
TGTGCCAGCGGCTTCGACAGCCGTTGGGCCCAGCATTTT
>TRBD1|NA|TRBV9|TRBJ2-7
CASSAPGQPYEQYF
TGTGCCAGCAGCGCCCCGGGACAGCCATACGAGCAGTACTTC
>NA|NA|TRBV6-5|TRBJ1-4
CASSYSPRSGLQF
TGTGCCAGCAGTTACTCGCCCCGAAGCGGCCTCCAATTT
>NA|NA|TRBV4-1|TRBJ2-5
CASSQEGGGDETQYF
TGCGCCAGCAGCCAAGAAGGGGGGGGCGACGAGACCCAGTACTTC
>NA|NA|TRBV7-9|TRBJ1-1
CASSLVFGDQKAFF
TGTGCCAGCAGCTTAGTTTTCGGGGACCAAAAAGCTTTCTTT
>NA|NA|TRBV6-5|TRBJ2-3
CASSLLGGSTDTQYF
TGTGCCAGCAGCCTACTTGGGGGTAGCACAGATACGCAGTATTTT
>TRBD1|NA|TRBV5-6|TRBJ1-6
CASSPGTGDNSPLHF
TGTGCCAGCAGCCCCGGGACAGGGGATAATTCACCCCTCCACTTT
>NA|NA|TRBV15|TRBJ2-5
CATSRDRGEETQYF
TGTGCCACCAGCAGAGACAGGGGAGAAGAGACCCAGTACTTC
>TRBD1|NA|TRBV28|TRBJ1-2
CASSYADRDRGYTF
TGTGCCAGCAGTTATGCTGACAGGGATCGGGGCTACACCTTC
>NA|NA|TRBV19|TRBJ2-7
CASSIGGSYEQYF
TGTGCCAGTAGTATAGGGGGGTCCTACGAGCAGTACTTC
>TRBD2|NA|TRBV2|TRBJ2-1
CASSAGTSGRGGGSYNEQFF
TGTGCCAGCAGCGCCGGGACTAGCGGGAGAGGGGGAGGCTCCTACAATGAGCAGTTCTTC
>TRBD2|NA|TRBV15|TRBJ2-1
CATSRQISGGYNEQFF
TGTGCCACCAGCAGACAAATTAGCGGGGGCTACAATGAGCAGTTCTTC
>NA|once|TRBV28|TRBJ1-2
CASSLRPPVNYGYTF
TGTGCCAGCAGCTTACGCCCCCCAGTCAACTATGGCTACACCTTC
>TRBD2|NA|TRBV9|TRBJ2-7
CASSGRLAGDYYEQYF
TGTGCCAGCAGCGGAAGACTAGCGGGAGATTATTACGAGCAGTACTTC
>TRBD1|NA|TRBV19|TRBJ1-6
CASSNRDSYNSPLHF
TGTGCCAGTAGCAACCGGGACAGTTATAATTCACCCCTCCACTTT
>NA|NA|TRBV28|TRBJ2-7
CASSEKWEQYF
TGTGCCAGCAGTGAGAAGTGGGAGCAGTACTTC
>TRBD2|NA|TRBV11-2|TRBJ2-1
CASSLELAGGDYNEQFF
TGTGCCAGCAGCTTAGAACTAGCGGGAGGGGACTACAATGAGCAGTTCTTC
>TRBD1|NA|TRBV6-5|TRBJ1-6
CASRQGQDRSPLHF
TGTGCCAGCAGGCAAGGACAGGACCGTTCACCCCTCCACTTT
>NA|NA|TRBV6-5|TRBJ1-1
CASSSAGEAFF
TGTGCCAGCAGTTCAGCAGGTGAAGCTTTCTTT
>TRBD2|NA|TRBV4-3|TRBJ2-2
CASSQFEPGLADYTGELFF
TGCGCCAGCAGCCAGTTCGAACCGGGACTAGCGGATTACACCGGGGAGCTGTTTTTT
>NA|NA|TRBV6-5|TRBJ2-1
CASSYSNGVGYNEQFF
TGTGCCAGCAGTTACTCGAATGGAGTTGGCTACAATGAGCAGTTCTTC
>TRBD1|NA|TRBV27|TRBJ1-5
CASSREGQASNQPQHF
TGTGCCAGCAGCCGGGAGGGACAGGCGAGCAATCAGCCCCAGCATTTT
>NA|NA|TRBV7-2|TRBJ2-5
CASLQGEGETQYF
TGTGCCAGCCTACAGGGCGAGGGAGAGACCCAGTACTTC
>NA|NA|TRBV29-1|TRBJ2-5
CSVWGKGTQYF
TGCAGCGTTTGGGGGAAAGGGACCCAGTACTTC
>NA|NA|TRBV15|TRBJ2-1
CATLHLVSNEQFF
TGTGCCACTCTACATCTAGTAAGCAATGAGCAGTTCTTC
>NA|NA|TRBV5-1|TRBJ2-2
CASSFTPTVSGELFF
TGCGCCAGCAGCTTTACACCGACAGTAAGCGGGGAGCTGTTTTTT
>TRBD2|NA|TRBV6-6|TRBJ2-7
CASSSPAGASYEQYF
TGTGCCAGCAGTTCCCCAGCGGGAGCCTCCTACGAGCAGTACTTC
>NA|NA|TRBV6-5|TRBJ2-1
CASSPPGQNEQFF
TGTGCCAGCAGTCCTCCCGGACAGAATGAGCAGTTCTTC
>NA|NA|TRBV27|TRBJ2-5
CASSKTANQETQYF
TGTGCCAGCAGTAAGACAGCGAACCAAGAGACCCAGTACTTC
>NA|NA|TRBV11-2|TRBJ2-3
CASSLDDPTDTQYF
TGTGCCAGCAGCTTAGATGACCCCACAGATACGCAGTATTTT